Below are 14 T cell receptor beta chains sequenced from a single sample in a study of blood T cells in healthy people across ages. PCR was performed a second time for about 7 to 11 cycles using a sample-barcoded 5' primer and a J-beta primer mix. TCRdb re-called the 5' RACE reads through MiXCR, storing one row per CDR3 protein. The data show over 1,200,000 distinct CDR3 sequences, 55% to 75% seen once. Specimen: blood. The source of these receptors is a young man in good health.

This rearrangement joins TRBV10-3 to TRBJ1-5; unclear D gene. CDR3 length equals 15 residues. Germline CDR1 and CDR2: ENHRY and SYGVKD. Trimming removed 4 bases at V and 6 bases at J, with 16 bases between. The CDR3 sequence is CAISVDLGPGQPQHF. CDR3 DNA: TGTGCCATCAGTGTTGACCTAGGGCCCGGTCAGCCCCAGCATTTT.

This chain links TRBV29-1 with TRBJ2-5; 12 nucleotides match TRBD2. The J segment lost 5 bases and the V segment lost 0 bases, leaving 10 bases of the junction unmatched. CDR1 and CDR2 from the germline V gene are SQVTM and ANQGSEA. The CDR3 loop spans 17 amino acids. The CDR3 protein is CSVEDPASGGAEETQYF. CDR3 coding DNA: TGCAGCGTTGAAGATCCCGCTAGCGGGGGGGCGGAGGAGACCCAGTACTTC.

The rearrangement links TRBV2 to TRBJ2-4; D is possibly TRBD2 (5 bases). This CDR3 region has 15 residues. V gave up 1 base and J gave up 1 base, with 8 bases separating them. The V gene's germline CDR1 is SNHLY and CDR2 FYNNEI. DNA of the CDR3: TGTGCCAGCAGTGAAGGGGAGTGGGCCAAAAACATTCAGTACTTC. It translates to CASSEGEWAKNIQYF.

This chain uses TRBV4-2 with TRBJ2-3; 9 bases match TRBD2. Losses at the gene ends were 1 base for V and 8 bases for J; bases not matched to a gene: 4. Germline CDR1 reads LGHNA; CDR2 reads YNFKEQ. CDR3 length equals 14 residues. The CDR3 bases are TGTGCCAGCAGCCAAGTGCGGGAGGGGGTTACGCAGTATTTT. Translated: CASSQVREGVTQYF.

The chain uses TRBV25-1 and TRBJ2-7; possible D gene TRBD1, 6 bases. V was shortened by 10 bases and J by 1 base, with 14 bases between the two germline ends. The CDR3 runs to 13 residues. CDR1 MGHDK and CDR2 SYGVNS come from the germline V gene. CDR3 loop: CATGPQGSYEQYF. CDR3 DNA: TGTGCCACCGGGCCCCAGGGGTCCTACGAGCAGTACTTC.

The V gene is TRBV12-3 or TRBV12-4, the J gene TRBJ1-6; D is perhaps TRBD1 (6 bases). The CDR3 is 14 residues long. V was clipped by 4 bases and J by 7 bases, with 11 bases between them. In DNA form, the CDR3 reads TGTGCCAGCAGTTACGGACAGCCAAATTCACCCCTCCACTTT. It is translated as CASSYGQPNSPLHF.

The chain is built from TRBV6-2 or TRBV6-3 and TRBJ2-2; D is possibly TRBD1 or TRBD2 (5 bases each). Germline V gene data show CDR1 as MNHEY and CDR2 as SVGEGT. The germline V and J ends were trimmed by 3 bases and 4 bases, with 15 bases remaining between them. This CDR3 spans 16 amino acids. The chain's CDR3 is CASSYWDPRRTGELFF. The CDR3 nucleotides are TGTGCCAGCAGTTATTGGGACCCTCGTCGCACCGGGGAGCTGTTTTTT.

CDR3 region: CASSQDLGSGETQYF. The CDR3 coding sequence is TGCGCCAGCAGCCAAGATTTGGGTTCAGGGGAGACCCAGTACTTC. The chain has TRBV4-3 and TRBJ2-7, with D possibly being TRBD1 (5 bases). The J call may be faulty, since TRBJ2-5 better matches the DNA end. Germline CDR1 and CDR2: LGHNA and YSLEER. The CDR3 runs to 15 residues.

The chain has TRBV4-2 and TRBJ2-5; 7 bases fit TRBD2. There are 15 residues in the CDR3. In germline, CDR1 is LGHNA, CDR2 YNFKEQ. The junction had 5 bases not matched to a gene; V was cut back by 0 bases and J by 4 bases. The CDR3 here is CASSQEEGTTETQYF. The CDR3 coding sequence is TGTGCCAGCAGCCAAGAGGAGGGGACTACAGAGACCCAGTACTTC.

The rearrangement links TRBV7-2 to TRBJ2-3, with 8 bases matching TRBD2. Germline values: CDR1 SGHTA, CDR2 FQGNSA. This CDR3 is 16 amino acids long. V was pared by 0 bases and J by 1 base, with 3 bases of the junction left unmatched. The CDR3 DNA follows: TGTGCCAGCAGCTTAGCGCGGCGGGGGGGCACAGATACGCAGTATTTT. Translation gives CASSLARRGGTDTQYF.

The rearrangement uses TRBV3-1 and TRBJ2-7, with D possibly matching TRBD2 (5 bases). Germline loops: CDR1 LGHDT, CDR2 YNNKEL (reference sequence). The CDR3 sequence is 14 residues long. With 4 bases removed from V and 0 bases from J, the gap between germline ends came to 10 bases. The DNA of the CDR3 is TGTGCCAGCAGCCTTTCTAGCTTCTCCTACGAGCAGTACTTC. Protein: CASSLSSFSYEQYF.

This clonotype was detected only a few times. J is TRBJ2-1 and V is TRBV6-2 or TRBV6-3; 11 nucleotides line up with TRBD1. CDR1 and CDR2 (germline): MNHEY, SVGEGT. The J segment lost 4 bases and the V segment lost 7 bases, leaving 9 bases of the junction unmatched. The CDR3 covers 16 residues. This CDR3 is CASTNAGTGGYNEQFF. CDR3 nucleotide sequence: TGTGCCAGCACCAACGCGGGGACAGGGGGATACAATGAGCAGTTCTTC.

The chain is built from TRBV30 and TRBJ1-5; D unresolved. This CDR3 region has 13 residues. Germline V gene lookup returns CDR1 GTSNPN and CDR2 SVGIG (reference sequence). The V and J ends lost 4 bases and 6 bases respectively, with 13 bases between them. The CDR3 region has the DNA TGTGCCTGGACAGAGGGAGGCGGTCAGCCCCAGCATTTT. It yields the protein CAWTEGGGQPQHF.

In this sample, this clonotype turned up a few times. This chain uses TRBV4-2 with TRBJ2-7, with 7 positions matching TRBD2. Losses at the gene ends were 1 base for V and 6 bases for J; bases not matched to a gene: 3. Germline V gene data show CDR1 as LGHNA and CDR2 as YNFKEQ. The CDR3 spans 13 residues. The CDR3 DNA reads TGTGCCAGCAGCCAAGGGGGACTACTCGAGCAGTACTTC. This gives the protein CASSQGGLLEQYF.